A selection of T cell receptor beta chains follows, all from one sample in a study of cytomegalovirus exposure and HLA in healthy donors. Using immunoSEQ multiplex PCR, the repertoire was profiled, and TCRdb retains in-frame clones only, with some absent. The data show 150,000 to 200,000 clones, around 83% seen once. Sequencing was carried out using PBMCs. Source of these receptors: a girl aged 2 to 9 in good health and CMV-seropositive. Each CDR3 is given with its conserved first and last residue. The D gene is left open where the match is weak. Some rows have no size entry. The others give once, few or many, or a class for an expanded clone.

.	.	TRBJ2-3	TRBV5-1	CASSLILASRTDTQYF	TGCGCCAGCAGCTTGATTCTAGCTTCTCGCACAGATACGCAGTATTTT
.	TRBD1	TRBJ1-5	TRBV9	CASGTGGWNQPQHF	TGTGCCAGCGGGACAGGGGGCTGGAATCAGCCCCAGCATTTT
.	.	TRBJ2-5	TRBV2	CASNVGGETQYF	TGTGCCAGCAATGTTGGGGGGGAGACCCAGTACTTC
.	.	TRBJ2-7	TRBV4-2	CASSPRGLADHEQYF	TGTGCCAGCAGCCCCAGGGGGCTAGCGGACCACGAGCAGTACTTC
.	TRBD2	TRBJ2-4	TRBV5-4	CASSQNLAGRAKNIQYF	TGTGCCAGCAGCCAGAACCTAGCGGGAAGAGCCAAAAACATTCAGTACTTC
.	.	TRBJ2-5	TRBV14	CASSQAEGAGFWGYQETQYF	TGTGCCAGCAGCCAAGCCGAGGGAGCGGGTTTCTGGGGTTACCAAGAGACCCAGTACTTC
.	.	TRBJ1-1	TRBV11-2	CASSLELMGRAFF	TGTGCCAGCAGCTTAGAGTTGATGGGGAGAGCTTTCTTT
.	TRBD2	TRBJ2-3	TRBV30	CAWARTSGSADTQYF	TGTGCCTGGGCCCGGACTAGCGGGAGCGCAGATACGCAGTATTTT
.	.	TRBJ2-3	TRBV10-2	CASDEAGRNTQYF	TGCGCCAGCGACGAGGCGGGAAGAAATACGCAGTATTTT
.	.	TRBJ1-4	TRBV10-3	CAISESGPGGFGNEKLFF	TGTGCCATCAGTGAGTCGGGACCGGGGGGATTTGGTAATGAAAAACTGTTTTTT
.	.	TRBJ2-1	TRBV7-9	CASSTQLNEQFF	TGTGCCAGCAGCACACAGTTGAATGAGCAGTTCTTC
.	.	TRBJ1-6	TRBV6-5	CASSYQGPELPLHF	TGTGCCAGCAGTTACCAGGGGCCTGAACTACCCCTCCACTTT
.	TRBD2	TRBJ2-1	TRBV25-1	CASSEPGLADLEQFF	TGTGCCAGCAGTGAACCGGGACTAGCGGATTTAGAGCAGTTCTTC
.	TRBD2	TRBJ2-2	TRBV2	CASRQLAGMNTGELFF	TGTGCCAGCAGGCAACTAGCGGGGATGAACACCGGGGAGCTGTTTTTT
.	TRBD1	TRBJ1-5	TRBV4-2	CASSQDRGQGSQPQHF	TGTGCCAGCAGCCAAGATAGGGGGCAGGGGAGTCAGCCCCAGCATTTT
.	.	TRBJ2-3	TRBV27	CASLPTGLILTDTQYF	TGTGCCAGCCTCCCGACTGGTTTGATTCTCACAGATACGCAGTATTTT
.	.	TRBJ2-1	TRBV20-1	CSVGYNNEQFF	TGCAGTGTGGGCTATAACAATGAGCAGTTCTTC
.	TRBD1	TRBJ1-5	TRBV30	CAWTLGQGNQPQHF	TGTGCCTGGACCCTGGGACAGGGAAATCAGCCCCAGCATTTT
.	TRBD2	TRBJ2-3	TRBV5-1	CASSFFGLAGSTDTQYF	TGCGCCAGCAGCTTCTTCGGACTAGCGGGGAGCACAGATACGCAGTATTTT
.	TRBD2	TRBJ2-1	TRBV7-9	CASSLLSGSPNEQFF	TGTGCCAGCAGCTTACTGAGCGGGAGTCCAAATGAGCAGTTCTTC
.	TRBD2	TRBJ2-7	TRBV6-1	CASSPIGASGYEQYF	TGTGCCAGCAGTCCCATAGGGGCTAGCGGCTACGAGCAGTACTTC
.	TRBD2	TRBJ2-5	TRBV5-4	CASSPGTSGRRGEQYF	TGTGCCAGCAGCCCCGGGACTAGCGGGAGGAGAGGGGAGCAGTACTTC
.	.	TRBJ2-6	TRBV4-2	CASSLPGGGSSGANVLTF	TGTGCCAGCAGCCTACCAGGGGGCGGGAGCTCTGGGGCCAACGTCCTGACTTTC
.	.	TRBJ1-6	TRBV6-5	CASSSPRRWSHSPLHF	TGTGCCAGCAGTTCCCCGCGACGGTGGAGCCATTCACCCCTCCACTTT
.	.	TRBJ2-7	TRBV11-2	CASSLVRGPTYEQYF	TGTGCCAGCAGCTTAGTCAGGGGCCCTACCTACGAGCAGTACTTC
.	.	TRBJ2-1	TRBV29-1	CSVERGPGGNEQFF	TGCAGCGTTGAAAGGGGCCCGGGCGGGAACGAGCAGTTCTTC
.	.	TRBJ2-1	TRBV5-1	CASSHYRGGSYNEQFF	TGCGCCAGCAGCCACTACAGGGGGGGGTCCTACAATGAGCAGTTCTTC
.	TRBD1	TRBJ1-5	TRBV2	CASSDGRGSQPQHF	TGTGCCAGCAGTGACGGCAGGGGGAGTCAGCCCCAGCATTTT
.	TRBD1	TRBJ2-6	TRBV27	CASSPYRGRPSLSGANVLTF	TGTGCCAGCAGTCCGTACAGGGGACGCCCGTCTCTCTCTGGGGCCAACGTCCTGACTTTC
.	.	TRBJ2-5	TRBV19	CASSIGDRPQETQYF	TGTGCCAGTAGTATAGGCGACAGACCTCAAGAGACCCAGTACTTC
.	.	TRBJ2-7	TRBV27	CASSLKGHLSYEQYF	TGTGCCAGCAGTTTAAAGGGACACCTCTCCTACGAGCAGTACTTC
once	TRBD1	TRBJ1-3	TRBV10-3	CAIRRQGRAGNTIYF	TGTGCCATCAGGAGACAGGGGAGGGCTGGAAACACCATATATTTT
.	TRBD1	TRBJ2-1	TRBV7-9	CASRPGTGGTWQQFF	TGTGCCAGCAGACCCGGGACAGGGGGAACGTGGCAGCAGTTCTTC
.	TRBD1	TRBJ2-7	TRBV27	CASSLGGTGPHEQYF	TGTGCCAGCAGTTTAGGAGGGACAGGACCCCACGAGCAGTACTTC
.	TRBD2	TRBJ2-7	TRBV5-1	CASSFQRGTYEQYF	TGCGCCAGCAGCTTCCAGCGGGGAACCTACGAGCAGTACTTC
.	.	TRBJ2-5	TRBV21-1	CASSKAWPSGYQETQYF	TGTGCCAGCAGCAAAGCCTGGCCTAGCGGGTACCAAGAGACCCAGTACTTC
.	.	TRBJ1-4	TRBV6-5	CASSWATGTNEKLFF	TGTGCCAGCAGTTGGGCGACAGGAACTAATGAAAAACTGTTTTTT
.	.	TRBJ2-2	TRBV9	CASSANLGNTGELFF	TGTGCCAGCAGCGCAAACTTGGGCAACACCGGGGAGCTGTTTTTT
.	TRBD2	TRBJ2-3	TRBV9	CASTHLAGGADTQYF	TGTGCCAGCACTCACCTAGCGGGAGGTGCAGATACGCAGTATTTT
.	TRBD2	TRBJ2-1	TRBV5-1	CASSAPLAGKQDEQFF	TGCGCCAGCAGCGCACCACTAGCGGGAAAGCAGGATGAGCAGTTCTTC
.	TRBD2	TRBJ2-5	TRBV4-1	CASSQRSSGRQETQYF	TGCGCCAGCAGCCAAAGGTCTAGCGGGCGCCAAGAGACCCAGTACTTC
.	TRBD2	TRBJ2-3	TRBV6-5	CATSREGLATDTQYF	TGTGCCACCTCGAGGGAGGGACTAGCCACAGATACGCAGTATTTT
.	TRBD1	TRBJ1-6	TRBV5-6	CASSLVGQGVAPLHF	TGTGCCAGCAGCTTGGTAGGGCAGGGGGTAGCACCCCTCCACTTT
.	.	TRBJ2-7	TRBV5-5	CASSHDNYEQYF	TGTGCCAGCAGTCACGACAACTACGAGCAGTACTTC
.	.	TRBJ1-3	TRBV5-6	CASSRPERSGNTIYF	TGTGCCAGCAGTCGCCCCGAGCGCTCTGGAAACACCATATATTTT
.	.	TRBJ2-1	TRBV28	CASRPQGGIPYNEQFF	TGTGCCAGCAGACCCCAGGGTGGGATCCCCTACAATGAGCAGTTCTTC
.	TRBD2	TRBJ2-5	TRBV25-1	CASSDPGGEYF	TGTGCCAGCAGCGACCCCGGGGGGGAGTACTTC
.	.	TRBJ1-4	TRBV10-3	CATGPGLGNEKLFF	TGTGCCACCGGCCCAGGGCTCGGTAATGAAAAACTGTTTTTT
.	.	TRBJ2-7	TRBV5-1	CASSLRGAYEQYF	TGCGCCAGCAGCCTCAGGGGTGCCTACGAGCAGTACTTC
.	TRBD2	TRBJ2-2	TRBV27	CASTLSGRGPQPPYTGELFF	TGTGCCAGCACCCTTAGCGGGAGAGGGCCCCAGCCCCCCTACACCGGGGAGCTGTTTTTT
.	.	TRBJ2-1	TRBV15	CATSRDYSVNEQFF	TGTGCCACCAGCAGAGATTATAGCGTCAATGAGCAGTTCTTC
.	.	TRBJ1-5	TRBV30	CAFQVSGRIQPQHF	TGTGCGTTCCAAGTTTCAGGGAGGATTCAGCCCCAGCATTTT
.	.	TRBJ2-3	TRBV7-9	CASSLFLSGTDTQYF	TGTGCCAGCAGCTTATTCCTTAGCGGCACAGATACGCAGTATTTT
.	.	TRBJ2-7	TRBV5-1	CASSPGQPYEQYF	TGCGCCAGCAGCCCCGGACAGCCCTACGAGCAGTACTTC